This T cell receptor beta chain was observed in a study of T cell responses to AZD1222 COVID-19 vaccine. About this clone: Its antigen is currently unknown.

The CDR3 is 14 amino acids. Germline V CDR1 and CDR2: SGHRS, YFSETQ. Germline trimming cut 7 bases from V and 7 bases from J; bases unmatched to any gene: 9. The study's findings and limits: After two AZD1222 doses, spike-specific TCR breadth and depth rose versus day 0.

Clones were sequenced by immunoSEQ multiplex PCR, and TCRdb holds only the in-frame ones, with some missing. The sample lists 100,000 to 150,000 clones; over 75% were seen once. The chain uses TRBV5-1 and TRBJ1-4; TRBD1 agrees at 8 bases. The receptor was derived from an adult in good health. The sample in question was peripheral blood, obtained on day 0 of AZD1222 vaccination. CDR3 nucleotides: TGCGCCAGCGCCTTTCAGGGGGCCGGTGAAAAACTGTTTTTT. It encodes CASAFQGAGEKLFF.